This T cell receptor (beta chain) was sequenced in a study of breast tumors, draining lymph nodes, adjacent tissues. TCRdb used MiXCR to reprocess the multiplex PCR reads, holding one entry per CDR3 protein. Seen here are about 180,000 distinct CDR3 sequences, roughly a third observed once, and the top ten hold around 4.5%. Study results and caveats: Tumor repertoires ranked between lymph nodes and nontumor tissue in diversity, with V and J gene preferences. Luminal-like breast cancer showed significantly higher tumor–nontumor repertoire similarity than basal-like. Tumor T cell lymph node origin was a supported hypothesis, not proven.

As regards this clonotype: Its antigen is not known.

Samples came from axillary lymph nodes draining the breast cancer. Germline V lookup: CDR1 MRHNA, CDR2 SNTAGT. The CDR3 runs 15 residues. The germline V and J ends were trimmed by 5 bases and 2 bases, with 13 bases remaining between them. This chain links TRBV6-4 with TRBJ2-1; D possibly corresponds to TRBD2 (7 bases). The sample was axillary lymph node tissue. This TCR was sampled from a female donor with breast cancer. Some clones in this sample may be carry-over from other donors' samples. The chain's CDR3 is CASSHDGGPYNEQFF. DNA for the CDR3: TGTGCCAGCAGTCACGACGGGGGGCCCTACAATGAGCAGTTCTTC.